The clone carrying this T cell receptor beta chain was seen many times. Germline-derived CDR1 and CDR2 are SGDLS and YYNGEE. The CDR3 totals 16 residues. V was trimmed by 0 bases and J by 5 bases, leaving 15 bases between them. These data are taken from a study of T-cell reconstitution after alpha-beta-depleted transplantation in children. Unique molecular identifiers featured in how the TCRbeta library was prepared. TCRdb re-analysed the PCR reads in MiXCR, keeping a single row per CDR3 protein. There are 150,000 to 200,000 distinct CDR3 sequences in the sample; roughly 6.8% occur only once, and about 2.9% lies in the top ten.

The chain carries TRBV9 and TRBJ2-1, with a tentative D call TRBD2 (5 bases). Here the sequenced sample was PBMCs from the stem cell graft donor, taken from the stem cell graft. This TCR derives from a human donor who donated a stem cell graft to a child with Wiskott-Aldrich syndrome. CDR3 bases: TGTGCCAGCAGCGTAGTAGTCACTAGAGACCACAATGAGCAGTTCTTC. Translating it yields CASSVVVTRDHNEQFF. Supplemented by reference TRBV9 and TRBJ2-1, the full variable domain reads DSGVTQTPKHLITATGQRVTLRCSPRSGDLSVYWYQQSLDQGLQFLIQYYNGEERAKGNILERFSAQQFPDLHSELNLSSLELGDSALYFCASSVVVTRDHNEQFFGPGTRLTVL.